Listed below are T cell receptor beta chains from one sample, sequenced in a study of T-cell memory formation after mild COVID-19. TCRdb reprocessed the 5' RACE reads with MiXCR, giving one entry per CDR3 protein. The sample carries 300,000 to 400,000 distinct CDR3 sequences, 10% to 15% recorded once. Sequencing was done on a sample of PBMCs or a T cell subset sorted from them (not recorded which). These receptors were obtained from a man in his late teens or twenties who had mild COVID-19 (a few samples of this study predate the infection). Cell type and time point are not known. Each CDR3 is given with its conserved first and last residue. The D gene is left open where the match is weak. Not all rows give a size; the values are once, few, many and, for expanded clones, a class.

V gene	J gene	clone size	D gene	CDR3 protein	CDR3 DNA
TRBV7-6	TRBJ2-3	many	TRBD2	CASSPSLAGSDTQYF	TGTGCCAGCAGCCCGTCCTTAGCGGGGTCAGATACGCAGTATTTT
TRBV27	TRBJ2-1	few	.	CASSFTGNEQFF	TGTGCCAGCAGTTTTACAGGCAATGAGCAGTTCTTC
TRBV7-9	TRBJ2-5	.	TRBD2	CASSSPGHSGGISETQYF	TGTGCCAGCAGCTCCCCGGGGCATAGCGGGGGGATCTCGGAGACCCAGTACTTC
TRBV20-1	TRBJ1-1	few	TRBD1	CSPKGAYTEAFF	TGCAGTCCCAAGGGGGCTTACACTGAAGCTTTCTTT
TRBV4-3	TRBJ2-2	many	.	CASSQAGSTGELFF	TGCGCCAGCAGCCAGGCGGGGTCCACCGGGGAGCTGTTTTTT
TRBV5-1	TRBJ2-3	many	.	CASSSGSRGADTQYF	TGCGCCAGCAGCTCCGGGTCCCGCGGGGCAGATACGCAGTATTTT
TRBV2	TRBJ1-6	.	.	CASSERGPPSPLHF	TGTGCCAGCAGTGAGAGGGGACCCCCTTCACCCCTCCACTTT
TRBV10-3	TRBJ2-5	many	.	CAITRDLQETQYF	TGTGCCATCACCCGGGACTTACAAGAGACCCAGTACTTC
TRBV9	TRBJ1-1	many	TRBD1	CASSLTGVRTEAFF	TGTGCCAGCAGCCTTACAGGGGTTCGCACTGAAGCTTTCTTT
TRBV24-1	TRBJ2-2	many	.	CATTTGTSGDGELFF	TGTGCCACCACCACCGGGACCAGCGGAGACGGGGAGCTGTTTTTT
TRBV9	TRBJ1-5	.	.	CASSVASDQPQHF	TGTGCCAGCAGCGTAGCCTCCGATCAGCCCCAGCATTTT
TRBV20-1	TRBJ2-3	few	TRBD2	CSAMSAGGVDTQYF	TGCAGTGCTATGTCGGCGGGGGGTGTAGATACGCAGTATTTT
TRBV9	TRBJ2-7	.	.	CASSAGGSSYEQYF	TGTGCCAGCAGCGCGGGGGGCAGCTCCTACGAGCAGTACTTC
TRBV9	TRBJ1-6	.	.	CASSVEWSSYNSPLHF	TGTGCCAGCAGCGTAGAGTGGAGCTCCTATAATTCACCCCTCCACTTT
TRBV7-2	TRBJ1-5	few	.	CASSLLGRGNQPQHF	TGTGCCAGCAGCTTATTAGGCCGGGGCAATCAGCCCCAGCATTTT
TRBV7-2	TRBJ2-7	few	.	CASSLGGGRGSYEQYF	TGTGCCAGCAGCCTTGGCGGAGGTAGAGGCTCCTACGAGCAGTACTTC
TRBV5-1	TRBJ2-3	few	.	CASSLGTDPSTDTQYF	TGCGCCAGCAGCTTAGGGACGGACCCTAGCACAGATACGCAGTATTTT
TRBV13	TRBJ2-5	.	.	CASSPFTMGETQYF	TGTGCCAGCAGCCCTTTCACTATGGGTGAGACCCAGTACTTC
TRBV5-1	TRBJ1-2	.	.	CASSLGDTRVNYGYTF	TGCGCCAGCAGCTTGGGCGACACCAGAGTTAACTATGGCTACACCTTC
TRBV28	TRBJ1-2	.	TRBD1	CASSPSSTGVYGYTF	TGTGCCAGCAGTCCGTCCTCGACAGGGGTTTATGGCTACACCTTC
TRBV6-1	TRBJ2-7	many	.	CASRWTATYEQYF	TGTGCCAGCAGGTGGACAGCTACCTACGAGCAGTACTTC
TRBV7-9	TRBJ2-3	.	.	CASWGGASTDTQYF	TGTGCCAGCTGGGGGGGGGCGAGCACAGATACGCAGTATTTT